These 2 T cell receptor beta chains share one sample of origin, sequenced in a study of tumor and adjacent non-tumor tissue in lung cancer. TCRbeta libraries were built with three rounds of nested PCR, modified from ARM-PCR. One entry per CDR3 protein, called by TCRdb with MiXCR from the multiplex PCR reads. This table has 100,000 or so distinct CDR3 sequences, roughly 60% appearing once. No cell sorting was done before RNA was extracted from the tissue. The normal lung tissue was taken more than 3 cm from the tumor edge. Sequenced: distant non-tumor lung tissue. These receptors were collected from a man younger than 45 with non-small cell lung cancer.

This sequence joins TRBV20-1 and TRBJ2-1; D is perhaps TRBD1 or TRBD2 (5 bases each). V dropped 6 bases and J dropped 6 bases, with 15 bases sitting between them. Germline CDR1 DFQATT, CDR2 SNEGSKA (reference sequence). This CDR3 is 13 amino acids long. CDR3: CSARAWRANEQFF. DNA of the CDR3: TGCAGTGCCAGGGCGTGGCGGGCCAATGAGCAGTTCTTC.

The chain carries TRBV10-3 and TRBJ1-2; 8 bases are shared with TRBD1. CDR3 size: 14 residues. Germline CDR1 ENHRY, CDR2 SYGVKD. CDR3 DNA sequence: TGTACCGTCAGCGGGGGACAGGAGTACTATGGCTACACCTTC. It translates to CTVSGGQEYYGYTF.